The 6 T cell receptor beta chains presented below share a single source sample, sequenced in a study of cytomegalovirus exposure and HLA in healthy donors. Assay used: immunoSEQ multiplex PCR; TCRdb lists only in-frame clones, some missing. The repertoire includes some 210,000 clones, about nine tenths of them detected once, and 1.5% to 2.5% sits in the top ten. The sequenced sample was PBMCs. These receptors were obtained from a woman younger than 35 in good health and CMV-seropositive.

The CDR3, as DNA: TGTGCCAGCAGTTTATCGATCGGTCAGCCCCAGCATTTT. It encodes CASSLSIGQPQHF. The gene calls are TRBV27 and TRBJ1-5; D gene ambiguous. This CDR3 has 13 residues. Between the trimmed V and J ends, which lost 0 bases and 6 bases, there was a span of 6 bases. Germline-derived CDR1 and CDR2 are MNHEY and SMNVEV (reference sequence).

This clone showed up just once. This chain links TRBV7-8 with TRBJ1-5; D is ambiguous. Germline V gives CDR1 SGHVS, CDR2 FQNEAQ. The CDR3 runs 15 residues. V was clipped by 5 bases and J by 1 base, with 12 bases between them. This CDR3 reads CASSITRISNQPQHF. CDR3 in DNA: TGTGCCAGCAGCATTACGCGGATAAGCAATCAGCCCCAGCATTTT.

This clone was observed once. The chain carries TRBV28 and TRBJ2-7; 8 nucleotides line up with TRBD2. The junction had 12 bases not matched to a gene; V was cut back by 5 bases and J by 3 bases. CDR3 length equals 16 residues. Per germline, CDR1 MDHEN and CDR2 SYDVKM. In DNA form, the CDR3 reads TGTGCCAGCAGTCTCCCCTCCAGCGGGAGTTTCTACGAGCAGTACTTC. Its translation is CASSLPSSGSFYEQYF.

The genes are TRBV4-1 and TRBJ1-2; D is unclear. The CDR3 is made up of 17 amino acids. V was clipped by 0 bases and J by 2 bases, with 16 bases between them. In germline, CDR1 is MGHRA, CDR2 YSYEKL. The CDR3 spells CASSQDQASGENYGYTF. In nucleotides, the CDR3 is TGCGCCAGCAGCCAAGATCAAGCATCAGGCGAAAACTATGGCTACACCTTC.

V is TRBV27 and J is TRBJ2-7, with a weak D call TRBD1 (6 bases). CDR1 and CDR2 (germline): MNHEY, SMNVEV (reference sequence). The germline V and J ends were trimmed by 5 bases and 2 bases, with 16 bases remaining between them. This CDR3 is 15 amino acids long. In DNA form, the CDR3 reads TGTGCCAGCAGTACATCCTCACAGGGTACCTACGAGCAGTACTTC. Protein sequence: CASSTSSQGTYEQYF.

The V gene is TRBV28, the J gene TRBJ2-3, with TRBD2 as a possible D gene (6 bases). The CDR3 consists of 14 residues. Deletions cut 10 bases from V and 4 bases from J, with 18 bases between. From germline, CDR1 is MDHEN and CDR2 SYDVKM. The CDR3 DNA follows: TGTGCCACCTTCGTGGGGGGTCAAGCAGATACGCAGTATTTT. It translates to CATFVGGQADTQYF.